These 18 T cell receptor beta chains were all obtained from the same sample, sequenced in a study of read filtering for tumor transcriptome and immune sequencing. The library was built from about 0.4 ug RNA with molecular barcoded adaptors for alpha/delta and beta/gamma chains. Each CDR3 protein is one row after TCRdb ran MiXCR on the reads. The data show around 140,000 distinct CDR3 sequences, with about 13% seen just once and 7% to 9% held by the top ten. The sample consisted of a population of CD138-negative cells sorted from bone marrow. These TCRs come from a donor at least 40 years old with multiple myeloma.

The table lists this clonotype with many counts. This chain joins TRBV6-5 and TRBJ2-1; D may be TRBD2 (6 bases). Germline lookup yields CDR1 MNHEY and CDR2 SVGAGI. V lost 5 bases and J lost 2, with 13 bases in between. CDR3 size: 15 residues. The CDR3 region is CASSGGLAPYNEQFF. CDR3 in DNA: TGTGCCAGCAGTGGAGGGCTAGCGCCCTACAATGAGCAGTTCTTC.

In its sample, this clonotype was seen many times. The chain recombines TRBV29-1 with TRBJ2-7, with 15 bases fitting TRBD2. Germline V gives CDR1 SQVTM, CDR2 ANQGSEA. The J segment lost 6 bases and the V segment lost 7 bases, leaving 10 bases of the junction unmatched. The length of the CDR3 is 15 residues. CDR3 nucleotides: TGCAGCGCCGGACTAGCGGGAGGGAACTTCGGCGAGCAGTACTTC. It yields the protein CSAGLAGGNFGEQYF.

On this clonotype itself: This clone may be a read error of a much larger clone one base away. V usage is TRBV6-6 and J usage is TRBJ2-2, with D possibly called TRBD1 or TRBD2 (6 bases each). CDR1 and CDR2 from the germline V gene are MNHNY and SVGAGI (reference sequence). The CDR3 sequence is 15 residues long. The CDR3 coding sequence is TGTGCCAGCAGAGCACAGGGCGGGAACACCGGGGAGCTGCTTTTT. Translated: CASRAQGGNTGELLF.

This clonotype was detected many times. This rearrangement joins TRBV9 to TRBJ2-3; TRBD1 agrees at 8 bases. The J segment lost 6 bases and the V segment lost 0 bases, leaving 6 bases of the junction unmatched. From germline, CDR1 is SGDLS and CDR2 YYNGEE. This CDR3 has 15 amino acids. The CDR3 is CASSVEGQALDTQYF. CDR3 DNA sequence: TGTGCCAGCAGCGTAGAGGGACAGGCACTCGATACGCAGTATTTT.

This clonotype showed up many times. The chain employs TRBV20-1 and TRBJ2-3, with TRBD2 as a possible D gene (5 bases). CDR1 and CDR2 from the germline V gene are DFQATT and SNEGSKA (reference sequence). Trimming stripped 7 bases from V and 4 bases from J, with 12 bases between. The CDR3 sequence is 12 residues long. The CDR3 bases are TGCAGTGGGATCGACTACCCAGATACGCAGTATTTT. Its protein is CSGIDYPDTQYF.

This clonotype was recorded a few times. The chain joins TRBV29-1 to TRBJ2-2; the match to TRBD1 covers 10 bases. The germline V gene encodes CDR1 SQVTM and CDR2 ANQGSEA. The CDR3 spans 12 residues. V lost 6 bases to trimming and J lost 6 bases; unmatched junction nucleotides: 1. CDR3 bases: TGCAGCGTAGGGACAGGGGCCGGGGAGCTGTTTTTT. Residues: CSVGTGAGELFF.

This chain uses TRBV30 with TRBJ1-5, with D hard to call. The CDR3 is made up of 14 amino acids. V was shortened by 0 bases and J by 4 bases, with 10 bases between the two germline ends. Germline lookup yields CDR1 GTSNPN and CDR2 SVGIG (reference sequence). The CDR3 bases are TGTGCCTGGAGTGTACCAGTACCAAATCAGCCCCAGCATTTT. This gives the protein CAWSVPVPNQPQHF.

In its sample, this clonotype was seen many times. CDR3 protein: CASSSTLQREGGSYNEQFF. The CDR3 bases are TGTGCCAGCAGCTCGACATTACAGCGGGAGGGTGGCTCCTACAATGAGCAGTTCTTC. V gene TRBV7-9 combines with J gene TRBJ2-1; 10 bases fit TRBD2. CDR3 length: 19 amino acids. Germline loops: CDR1 SEHNR, CDR2 FQNEAQ (reference sequence). Trimming took 4 bases from V and 0 from J; bases not matched to a gene: 12.

At least ten counts were recorded for this clonotype. The chain combines TRBV6-2 or TRBV6-3 with TRBJ2-7, with 13 bases fitting TRBD2. J gave up 4 bases and V 2 bases, and 14 bases lay outside the gene matches. The CDR3 sequence is 19 residues long. Looked up from germline, CDR1 is MNHEY and CDR2 is SVGEGT. As DNA, the CDR3 is TGTGCCAGCAGTTACCTCGTGGTCACGGGACTAGCGGGACGGTACGAGCAGTACTTC. It codes for CASSYLVVTGLAGRYEQYF.

This clonotype was detected ten times or more. The V call is TRBV6-2 or TRBV6-3, the J call TRBJ1-1; D might be TRBD1 (5 bases). The CDR3 has 14 amino acids. V lost 6 bases and J 2 bases, leaving 13 bases between the germline ends. Germline CDR1 is MNHEY and CDR2 is SVGEGT. CDR3: CASRRDRPNTEAFF. CDR3 nucleotides: TGTGCCAGCAGGCGAGACAGACCAAACACTGAAGCTTTCTTT.

This clonotype showed up many times. The gene calls are TRBV5-6 and TRBJ2-2; 8 bases match TRBD2. The CDR3 loop spans 15 amino acids. The germline gives CDR1 SGHDT, CDR2 YYEEEE. The V segment lost 7 bases and the J segment 5 bases; nucleotides outside the gene matches: 10. CDR3 coding DNA: TGTGCCAGCTTTACAGAGCGGGGGCGGACCGGGGAGCTGTTTTTT. Protein: CASFTERGRTGELFF.

Many counts were recorded for this clonotype. The rearrangement links TRBV20-1 to TRBJ2-1, with no clear D. The CDR3 sequence is 11 residues long. The germline gives CDR1 DFQATT, CDR2 SNEGSKA (reference sequence). The ends were cut back, 2 bases at V and 4 bases at J, with 3 bases in the middle. CDR3 loop: CSARMYNEQFF. The CDR3, as DNA: TGCAGTGCTAGAATGTACAATGAGCAGTTCTTC.

This clonotype was observed at least ten times. The CDR3 here is CASSPAKSGRGYEQYF. DNA for the CDR3: TGTGCCAGCAGCCCCGCCAAGAGCGGGAGAGGGTACGAGCAGTACTTC. The chain recombines TRBV7-9 with TRBJ2-7; 8 positions match TRBD2. This CDR3 contains 16 residues. The J segment lost 4 bases and the V segment lost 5 bases, leaving 13 bases of the junction unmatched. The germline CDR1 and CDR2 sequences are SEHNR and FQNEAQ (reference sequence).

This clonotype was counted many times. The chain has TRBV9 and TRBJ2-5; 8 bases map to TRBD2. V trimming: 3 bases; J trimming: 3 bases; junction bases outside the gene matches: 7. This CDR3 contains 15 residues. The germline CDR1 and CDR2 sequences are SGDLS and YYNGEE. The CDR3 coding sequence is TGTGCCAGCAGCGCCGGGGGGGGGCCAGAAGAGACCCAGTACTTC. It codes for CASSAGGGPEETQYF.

This clonotype was recorded many times. V gene TRBV11-2 combines with J gene TRBJ1-1; a weak D match, TRBD1 (5 bases). This CDR3 has 15 amino acids. V was cut by 7 bases and J by 4 bases, with 19 bases left in between. The V gene's germline CDR1 is SGHAT and CDR2 FQNNGV. The CDR3 reads CASIPSGELGTEAFF. CDR3 nucleotide sequence: TGTGCCAGCATCCCCTCGGGGGAGCTGGGCACTGAAGCTTTCTTT. Full variable domain (outside the CDR3, taken from reference TRBV11-2 and TRBJ1-1): EAGVAQSPRYKIIEKRQSVAFWCNPISGHATLYWYQQILGQGPKLLIQFQNNGVVDDSQLPKDRFSAERLKGVDSTLKIQPAKLEDSAVYLCASIPSGELGTEAFFGQGTRLTVV.

This clonotype has ten or more counts. V usage is TRBV20-1 and J usage is TRBJ2-1, with TRBD1 matching 9 bases. V lost 0 bases, J lost 4 bases, and 4 bases stayed unmatched. This CDR3 comprises 15 residues. Germline V gene data show CDR1 as DFQATT and CDR2 as SNEGSKA (reference sequence). CDR3 region: CSAREHRGRYNEQFF. In nucleotides, the CDR3 is TGCAGTGCTAGAGAACACAGGGGGCGGTACAATGAGCAGTTCTTC.

This clonotype was counted many times. The V call is TRBV11-2, the J call TRBJ2-1; D perhaps matches TRBD2 (6 bases). The CDR3 runs 16 residues. V lost 0 bases, J lost 0 bases, and 9 bases lay in between. Germline V lookup: CDR1 SGHAT, CDR2 FQNNGV. CDR3: CASSLDAGNSYNEQFF. The DNA for the CDR3 is TGTGCCAGCAGCTTAGATGCGGGAAACTCCTACAATGAGCAGTTCTTC.

The sample holds many counts of this clonotype. The V call is TRBV20-1, the J call TRBJ2-7, with 12 bases aligning to TRBD2. V was pared by 6 bases and J by 0 bases, with 9 bases of the junction left unmatched. From germline, CDR1 is DFQATT and CDR2 SNEGSKA (reference sequence). There are 16 residues in the CDR3. CDR3 region: CSALRRTSGTSYEQYF. The CDR3 DNA reads TGCAGTGCCCTTAGGAGGACTAGCGGGACCTCCTACGAGCAGTACTTC.